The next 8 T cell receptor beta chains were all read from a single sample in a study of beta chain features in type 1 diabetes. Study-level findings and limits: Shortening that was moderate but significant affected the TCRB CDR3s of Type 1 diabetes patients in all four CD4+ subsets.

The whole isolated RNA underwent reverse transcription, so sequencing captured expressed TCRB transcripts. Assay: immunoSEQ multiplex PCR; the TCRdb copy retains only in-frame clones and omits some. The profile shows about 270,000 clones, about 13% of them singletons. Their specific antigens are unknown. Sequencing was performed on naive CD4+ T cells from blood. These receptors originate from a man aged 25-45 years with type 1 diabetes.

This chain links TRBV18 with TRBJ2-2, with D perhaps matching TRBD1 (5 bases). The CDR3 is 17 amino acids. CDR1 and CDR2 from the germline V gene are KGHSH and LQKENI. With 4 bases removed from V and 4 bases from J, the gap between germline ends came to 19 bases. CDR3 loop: CASSLSLEGVFTGELFF. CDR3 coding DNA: TGTGCCAGCTCACTTTCACTCGAAGGGGTCTTCACCGGGGAGCTGTTTTTT.

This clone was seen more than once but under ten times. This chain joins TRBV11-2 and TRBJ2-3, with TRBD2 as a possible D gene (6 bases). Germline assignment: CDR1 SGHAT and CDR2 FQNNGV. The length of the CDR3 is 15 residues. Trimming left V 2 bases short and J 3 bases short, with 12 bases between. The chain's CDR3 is CASSLNPSETDTQYF. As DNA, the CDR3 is TGTGCCAGCAGCTTAAACCCTAGCGAGACAGATACGCAGTATTTT. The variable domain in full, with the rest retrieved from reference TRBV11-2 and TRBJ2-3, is EAGVAQSPRYKIIEKRQSVAFWCNPISGHATLYWYQQILGQGPKLLIQFQNNGVVDDSQLPKDRFSAERLKGVDSTLKIQPAKLEDSAVYLCASSLNPSETDTQYFGPGTRLTVL.

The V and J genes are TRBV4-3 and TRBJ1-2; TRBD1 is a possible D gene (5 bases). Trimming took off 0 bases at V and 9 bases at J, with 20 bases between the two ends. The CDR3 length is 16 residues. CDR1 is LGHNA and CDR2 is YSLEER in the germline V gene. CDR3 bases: TGCGCCAGCAGCCAAGACCCGGACGGAGATAGGGGCAGCTACACCTTC. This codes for CASSQDPDGDRGSYTF.

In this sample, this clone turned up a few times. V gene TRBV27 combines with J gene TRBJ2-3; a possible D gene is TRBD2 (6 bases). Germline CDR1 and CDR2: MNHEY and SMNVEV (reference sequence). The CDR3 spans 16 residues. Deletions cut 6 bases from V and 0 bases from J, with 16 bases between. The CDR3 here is CASRTIAATSTDTQYF. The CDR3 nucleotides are TGTGCCAGCAGAACTATAGCGGCCACTAGCACAGATACGCAGTATTTT.

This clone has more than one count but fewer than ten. The CDR3, as DNA: TGCGCCAGCAGCAGCCCGGGAGGAGATACGCAGTATTTT. It is translated as CASSSPGGDTQYF. The chain carries TRBV5-1 and TRBJ2-3; 7 bases line up with TRBD2. Trimming at V came to 4 bases and at J to 5 bases, leaving 4 bases not matched to a gene. Germline CDR1 and CDR2: SGHRS and YFSETQ. The CDR3 has 13 amino acids.

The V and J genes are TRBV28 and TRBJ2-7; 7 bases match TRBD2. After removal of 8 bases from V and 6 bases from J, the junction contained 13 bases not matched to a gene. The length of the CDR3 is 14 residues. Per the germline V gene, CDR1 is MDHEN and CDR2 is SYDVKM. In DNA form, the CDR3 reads TGTGCCAGCCAAGACGGCGGGAGCGGGGTCGAGCAGTACTTC. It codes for CASQDGGSGVEQYF.

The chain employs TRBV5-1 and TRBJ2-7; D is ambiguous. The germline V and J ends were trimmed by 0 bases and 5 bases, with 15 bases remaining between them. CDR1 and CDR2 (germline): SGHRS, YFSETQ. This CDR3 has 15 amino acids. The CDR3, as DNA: TGCGCCAGCAGCTTGGGGGCAGGTTCGGTCCACGAGCAGTACTTC. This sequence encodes CASSLGAGSVHEQYF.

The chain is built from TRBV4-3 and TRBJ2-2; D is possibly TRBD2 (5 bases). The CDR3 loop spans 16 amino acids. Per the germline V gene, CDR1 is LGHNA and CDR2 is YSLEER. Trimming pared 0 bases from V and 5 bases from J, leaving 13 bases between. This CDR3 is CASSQDIGRRTGELFF. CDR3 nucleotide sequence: TGCGCCAGCAGCCAAGATATCGGTCGGAGGACCGGGGAGCTGTTTTTT.